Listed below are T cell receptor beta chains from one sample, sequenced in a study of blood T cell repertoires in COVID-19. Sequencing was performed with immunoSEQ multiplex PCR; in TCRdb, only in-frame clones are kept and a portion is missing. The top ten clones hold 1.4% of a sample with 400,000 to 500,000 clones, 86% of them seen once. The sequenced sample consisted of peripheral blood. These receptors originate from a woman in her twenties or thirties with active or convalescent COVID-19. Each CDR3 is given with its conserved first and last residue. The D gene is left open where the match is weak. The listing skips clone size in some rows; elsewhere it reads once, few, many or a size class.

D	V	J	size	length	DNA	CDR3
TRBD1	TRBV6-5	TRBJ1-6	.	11	TGTGCCACCCAACAGGGGGGACCCCTCCACTTT	CATQQGGPLHF
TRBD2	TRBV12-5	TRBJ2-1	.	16	TGTGCTAGTGGTTCTGGACTAGCGGGAAGAGTGGGTGAGCAGTTCTTC	CASGSGLAGRVGEQFF
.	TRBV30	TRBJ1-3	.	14	TGTGCCTGCCAAAGGGGCAGGAGAAGGAACACCATATATTTT	CACQRGRRRNTIYF
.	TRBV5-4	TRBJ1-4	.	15	TGTGCCAGCAGCTTGGATGGCAGGGGTGGGGAAAAACTGTTTTTT	CASSLDGRGGEKLFF
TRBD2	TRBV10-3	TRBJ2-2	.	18	TGTGCCATCAGTACGGGACTAGCGGGAGGGCCGGGCACCGGGGAGCTGTTTTTT	CAISTGLAGGPGTGELFF
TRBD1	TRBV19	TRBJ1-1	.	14	TGTGCCAGTAGTAGAGGGGGCGGTGGCACTGAAGCTTTCTTT	CASSRGGGGTEAFF
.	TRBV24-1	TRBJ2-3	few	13	TGTGCCACCAGTGGGGCGGGCGCAGATACGCAGTATTTT	CATSGAGADTQYF
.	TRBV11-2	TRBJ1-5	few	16	TGTGCCAGCAGCGTGGGGAGGGGATATAGCAATCAGCCCCAGCATTTT	CASSVGRGYSNQPQHF
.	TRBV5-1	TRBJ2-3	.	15	TGCGCCAGCAGCTTGCAAGGGGCGCCCACAGATACGCAGTATTTT	CASSLQGAPTDTQYF
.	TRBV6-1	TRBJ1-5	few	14	TGTGCCAGCAGTGACGCCATAGAGAATCAGCCCCAGCATTTT	CASSDAIENQPQHF
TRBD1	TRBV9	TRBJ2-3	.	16	TGTGCCAGCAGCCCTAGGGCTACACAGACAGGGGATACGCAGTATTTT	CASSPRATQTGDTQYF
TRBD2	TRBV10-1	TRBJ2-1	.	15	TGCGCCAGCAGTCGTAGCGGGGGCAACGAAAATGAGCAGTTCTTC	CASSRSGGNENEQFF
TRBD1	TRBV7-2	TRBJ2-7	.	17	TGTGCCAGCAGCCCACCGGTATGGGGACAGGGGATCTACGAGCAGTACTTC	CASSPPVWGQGIYEQYF
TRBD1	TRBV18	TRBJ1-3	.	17	TGTGCCAGCTCACCATTACCCGACAGGGCCTCTGGAAACACCATATATTTT	CASSPLPDRASGNTIYF
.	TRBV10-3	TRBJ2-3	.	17	TGTGCCATCAGTGAGTCGATCGGGACACCAAGTTTGGATACGCAGTATTTT	CAISESIGTPSLDTQYF
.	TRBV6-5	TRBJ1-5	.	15	TGTGCCAGCAGTCGCCTCACAGGGCGCAATCAGCCCCAGCATTTT	CASSRLTGRNQPQHF
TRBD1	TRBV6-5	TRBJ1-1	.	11	TGTGCCAGCAGACACAGGGGACAAGCTTTCTTT	CASRHRGQAFF
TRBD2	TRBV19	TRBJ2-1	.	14	TGTGCCAGAGCACTAGCGGAAGAGAACAATGAGCAGTTCTTC	CARALAEENNEQFF
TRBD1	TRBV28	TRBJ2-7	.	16	TGTGCCAGCAGTTTATACAGGGGGGCACATTCATACGAGCAGTACTTC	CASSLYRGAHSYEQYF
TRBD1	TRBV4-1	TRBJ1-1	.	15	TGCGCCAGCAGCCATCAAACAGGGGTTAAGACTGAAGCTTTCTTT	CASSHQTGVKTEAFF
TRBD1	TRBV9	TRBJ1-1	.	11	TGTGCCAGCAGCGGACAGGGTGAAGCTTTCTTT	CASSGQGEAFF
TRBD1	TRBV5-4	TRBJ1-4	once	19	TGTGCCAGCAGCCCAGGGACAGGGAAGAATTTGGGGGCTAATGAAAAACTGTTTTTT	CASSPGTGKNLGANEKLFF
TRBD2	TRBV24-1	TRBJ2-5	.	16	TGTGCCACCAGTGATTCGCTAGCGGGAAGCCAAGAGACCCAGTACTTC	CATSDSLAGSQETQYF
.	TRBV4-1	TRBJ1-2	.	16	TGCGCCAGCAGCCACCGCCGGGACACCTCTGGGTATGGCTACACCTTC	CASSHRRDTSGYGYTF
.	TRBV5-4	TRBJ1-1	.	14	TGTGCCAGCAGCACCGGACAGCTGAACACTGAAGCTTTCTTT	CASSTGQLNTEAFF
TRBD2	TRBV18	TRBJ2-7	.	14	TGTGCCAGCTCGTACACTAGCGCCGCCTACGAGCAGTACTTC	CASSYTSAAYEQYF
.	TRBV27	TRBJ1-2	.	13	TGTGCCAGCAGTACCAACAGCGGGGGTGGCTACACCTTC	CASSTNSGGGYTF
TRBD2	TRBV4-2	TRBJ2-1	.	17	TGTGCCAGCAGCCAAGACCCACTAGCGGGGTCCTACAATGAGCAGTTCTTC	CASSQDPLAGSYNEQFF
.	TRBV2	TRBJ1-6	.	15	TGTGCCAGCAGTGAGTCCAGGGTCTATAATTCACCCCTCCACTTT	CASSESRVYNSPLHF
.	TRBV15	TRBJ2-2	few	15	TGTGCCACCAGCAGAGATGGTGGGGGGAGCGGGGAGCTGTTTTTT	CATSRDGGGSGELFF
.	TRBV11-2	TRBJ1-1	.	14	TGTGCCAGCAGTTCGCAGGGGTTGAGCACTGAAGCTTTCTTT	CASSSQGLSTEAFF
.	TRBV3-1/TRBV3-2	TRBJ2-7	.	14	TGTGCCAGCAGCGTAAGCTCCGGGAGAAACGAGCAGTACTTC	CASSVSSGRNEQYF
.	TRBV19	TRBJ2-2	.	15	TGTGCCAGTACCCACCACCGGGAGATGGGCGGGGAGCTGTTTTTT	CASTHHREMGGELFF
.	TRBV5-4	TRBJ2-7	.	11	TGTGCCAGCAGCTTGTCCGGCGAGCAGTACTTC	CASSLSGEQYF
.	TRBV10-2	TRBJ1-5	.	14	TGCGCCACCGGAGGCCCGGGAAGCAATCAGCCCCAGCATTTT	CATGGPGSNQPQHF